At least ten counts were recorded for the clone carrying this T cell receptor (beta chain). The CDR3 sequence is 14 residues long. The germline V gene encodes CDR1 MNHNS and CDR2 SASEGT. The V and J ends lost 1 base and 4 bases respectively, with 8 bases between them. TCRdb re-analysed the 5' RACE reads in MiXCR, keeping a single row per CDR3 protein. The data contain roughly 340,000 distinct CDR3 sequences, about 4% of them singletons. The data originate from a study of T cells after yellow fever vaccination. This receptor was identified in a young man who received the YFV17D yellow fever vaccine. The chain employs TRBV6-1 and TRBJ1-3; D is unresolved. The source material was PBMCs, sampled 5 days after the yellow fever booster vaccination. CDR3 loop: CASSEGSYGNTIYF. DNA for the CDR3: TGTGCCAGCAGTGAAGGGTCGTACGGAAACACCATATATTTT.